This T cell receptor beta chain was documented in a study of shared clonotypes between healthy human individuals. Clones were sequenced by immunoSEQ multiplex PCR, and TCRdb holds only the in-frame ones, with some missing. This repertoire shows about 1 million clones, roughly 70% found once; its top ten account for roughly 1.5%. The V gene lost 6 bases and the J gene lost 5 bases, with 13 bases spanning the gap. Germline-derived CDR1 and CDR2 are LNHDA and SQIVND (reference sequence). This CDR3 has 13 residues. Sequencing was performed on memory CD4+ T cells sorted from blood. As for subset: CD45RA-negative fraction. This sequence joins TRBV19 and TRBJ1-1; D gene uncertain. The receptor was derived from a man in his late teens or twenties in good health. CDR3 DNA: TGTGCCAGTAGATTCCACTTAGGAACTGAAGCTTTCTTT. Residues: CASRFHLGTEAFF. Full variable domain (rest looked up from reference TRBV19 and TRBJ1-1): DGGITQSPKYLFRKEGQNVTLSCEQNLNHDAMYWYRQDPGQGLRLIYYSQIVNDFQKGDIAEGYSVSREKKESFPLTVTSAQKNPTAFYLCASRFHLGTEAFFGQGTRLTVV.